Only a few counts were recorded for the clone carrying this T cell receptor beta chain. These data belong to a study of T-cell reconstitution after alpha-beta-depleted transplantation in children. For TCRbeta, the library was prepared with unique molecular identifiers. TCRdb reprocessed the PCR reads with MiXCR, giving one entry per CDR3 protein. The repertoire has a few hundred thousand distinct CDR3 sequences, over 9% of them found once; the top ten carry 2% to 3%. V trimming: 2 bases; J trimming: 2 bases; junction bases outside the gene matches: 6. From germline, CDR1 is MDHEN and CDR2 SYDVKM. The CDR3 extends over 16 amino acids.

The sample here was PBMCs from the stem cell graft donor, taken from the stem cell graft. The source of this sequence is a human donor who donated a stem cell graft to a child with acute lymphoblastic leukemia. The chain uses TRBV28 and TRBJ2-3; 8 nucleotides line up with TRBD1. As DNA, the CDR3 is TGTGCCAGCAGTTTAGGCAGGGGGCGGTACACAGATACGCAGTATTTT. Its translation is CASSLGRGRYTDTQYF.